This note documents a single T cell receptor beta chain sequence. Antigen specificity is unknown. This record belongs to a study of blood T cells in healthy people across ages. The germline V gene encodes CDR1 SGHTA and CDR2 FQGNSA. V shed 8 bases and J shed 4 bases, with 18 bases lying between them. This CDR3 contains 15 residues. A second PCR of about 6 to 12 cycles used a sample-barcoded 5' primer and a J-beta primer mix. TCRdb re-called the 5' RACE reads with MiXCR, one entry per CDR3 protein. The table includes 780,000 or so distinct CDR3 sequences, roughly 50% detected once. Findings and caveats of the study: CMV infection status of these donors was not known.

This sequence joins TRBV7-2 and TRBJ2-1; D is perhaps TRBD2 (5 bases). Input material: blood. The sequence came from a man aged 40-55 years in good health. The CDR3 reads CASGSGGAVYNEQFF. CDR3 DNA: TGTGCCAGCGGCTCAGGAGGAGCGGTATACAATGAGCAGTTCTTC.